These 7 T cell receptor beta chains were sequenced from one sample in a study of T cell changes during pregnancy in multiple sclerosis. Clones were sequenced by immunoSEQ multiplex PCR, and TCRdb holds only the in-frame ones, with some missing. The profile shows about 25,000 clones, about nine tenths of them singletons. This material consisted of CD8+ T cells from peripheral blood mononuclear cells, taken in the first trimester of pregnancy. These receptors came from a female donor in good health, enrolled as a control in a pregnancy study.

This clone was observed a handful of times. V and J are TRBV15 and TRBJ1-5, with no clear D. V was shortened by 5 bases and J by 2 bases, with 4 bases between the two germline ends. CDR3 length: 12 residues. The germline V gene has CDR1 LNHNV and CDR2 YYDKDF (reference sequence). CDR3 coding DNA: TGTGCCACCAGCTCAGGCAATCAGCCCCAGCATTTT. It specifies CATSSGNQPQHF.

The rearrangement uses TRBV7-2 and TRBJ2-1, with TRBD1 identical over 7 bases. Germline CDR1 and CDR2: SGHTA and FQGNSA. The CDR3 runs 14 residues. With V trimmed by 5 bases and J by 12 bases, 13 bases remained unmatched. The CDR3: CASSPRGQALGQFF. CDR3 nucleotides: TGTGCCAGCAGCCCCAGAGGACAGGCGCTTGGGCAGTTCTTC. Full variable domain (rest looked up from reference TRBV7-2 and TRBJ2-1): GAGVSQSPSNKVTEKGKDVELRCDPISGHTALYWYRQSLGQGLEFLIYFQGNSAPDKSGLPSDRFSAERTGGSVSTLTIQRTQQEDSAVYLCASSPRGQALGQFFGPGTRLTVL.

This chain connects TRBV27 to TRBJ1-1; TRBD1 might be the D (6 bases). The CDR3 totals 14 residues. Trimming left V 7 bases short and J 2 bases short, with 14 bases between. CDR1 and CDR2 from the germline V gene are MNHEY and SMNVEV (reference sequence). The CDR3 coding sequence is TGTGCCAGCATTCTCCAGGGGTTTAACACTGAAGCTTTCTTT. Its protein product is CASILQGFNTEAFF.

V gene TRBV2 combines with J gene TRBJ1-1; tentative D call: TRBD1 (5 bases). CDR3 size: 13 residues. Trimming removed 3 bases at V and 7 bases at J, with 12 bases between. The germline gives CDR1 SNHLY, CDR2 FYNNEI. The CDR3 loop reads CASSDTLTGEAFF. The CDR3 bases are TGTGCCAGCAGTGATACCTTAACAGGTGAAGCTTTCTTT.

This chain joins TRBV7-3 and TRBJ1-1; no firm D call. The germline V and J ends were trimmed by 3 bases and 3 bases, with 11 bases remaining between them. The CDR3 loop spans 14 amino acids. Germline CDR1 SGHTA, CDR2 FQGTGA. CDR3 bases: TGTGCCAGCAGCTTCGGCCTCGCGGACACTGAAGCTTTCTTT. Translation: CASSFGLADTEAFF.

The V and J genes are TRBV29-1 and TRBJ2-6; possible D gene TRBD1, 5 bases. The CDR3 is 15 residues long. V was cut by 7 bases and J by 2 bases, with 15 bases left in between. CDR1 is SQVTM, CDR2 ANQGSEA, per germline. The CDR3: CSARRGDAGANVLTF. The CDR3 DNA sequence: TGCAGCGCCCGAAGGGGTGACGCTGGGGCCAACGTCCTGACTTTC.

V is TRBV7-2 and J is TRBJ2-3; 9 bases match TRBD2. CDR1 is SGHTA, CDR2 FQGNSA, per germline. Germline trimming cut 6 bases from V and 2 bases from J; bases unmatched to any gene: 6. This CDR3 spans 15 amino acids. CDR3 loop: CASRPGLADTDTQYF. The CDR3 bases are TGTGCCAGCAGGCCGGGACTAGCCGACACAGATACGCAGTATTTT.